The clone carrying this T cell receptor (beta chain) was recorded once. These data come from a study of blood T cell repertoires in COVID-19. The overall study: Samples taken during acute and convalescent COVID-19 were collected in the United States, Italy and Spain. T cells, B-cell-depleted T cells, or PBMCs provided the cDNA or gDNA that served as material.

Some clones are missing from TCRdb's copy, which holds only in-frame ones; the method was immunoSEQ multiplex PCR. The sample carries some 160,000 clones, around 86% recorded once. The CDR3 runs 12 residues. CDR1 MNHNY and CDR2 SVGAGI come from the germline V gene (reference sequence). V was clipped by 6 bases and J by 0 bases, with 6 bases between them. The receptor's source is a man in his sixties or seventies who had recovered from COVID-19. The sequenced sample consisted of peripheral blood. This chain connects TRBV6-6 to TRBJ2-7; no clear D. CDR3 protein: CASSSSSYEQYF. The CDR3 DNA reads TGTGCCAGCAGCTCTAGCTCCTACGAGCAGTACTTC.